The clone carrying this T cell receptor beta chain showed up just once. One end of the junction is discordant with germline, which a read error may explain. The CDR3 runs 16 residues. Germline V gene data show CDR1 as MNHEY and CDR2 as SVGEGT. This sample is part of a study of blood T cells in healthy people across ages. With a J-beta primer mix and a sample-barcoded 5' primer, a second PCR ran about 6 to 11 cycles. TCRdb itself ran the 5' RACE reads through MiXCR, one entry per CDR3 protein. Of hundreds of thousands of distinct CDR3 sequences in the sample, 40% to 50% are singletons; the top ten hold roughly a fifth.

The V call is TRBV6-2 or TRBV6-3, the J call TRBJ2-6, with D perhaps assigned TRBD1 or TRBD2 (6 bases each). Input material: blood. This receptor was identified in a man in his sixties in good health. CDR3 nucleotide sequence: TGTGCCAGCAAGGAGGGGGAGTACTCTAGGGCCAACGTCCTGACTTTC. Its protein product is CASKEGEYSRANVLTF.